This entry describes one TCR beta chain. In the authors' methods: How many nucleated cells were present was estimated from reference gene primer amplification. Sequencing used immunoSEQ multiplex PCR; TCRdb keeps in-frame clones, though not all of them. V and J calls and clone size are as listed in that table; D and trimming were resolved from the DNA. The table lists 150,000 or so clones, about 81% of them singletons. The CDR3 consists of 16 residues. Germline CDR1 ENHRY, CDR2 SYGVKD. After removal of 2 bases from V and 3 bases from J, the junction contained 4 bases not matched to a gene. The data belong to a study of blood T cell repertoires in COVID-19. Study at large: The United States, Italy and Spain provided the acute and convalescent COVID-19 samples. The analysed material was cDNA or gDNA that came from T cells, B-cell-depleted T cells, or PBMCs.

The TCR originated in a human donor in a cohort sampled during active COVID-19. Sequenced material: peripheral blood. This sequence joins TRBV10-3 and TRBJ2-3; 11 nucleotides match TRBD2. The CDR3 loop is CAISEELAGVTDTQYF. CDR3 DNA sequence: TGTGCCATCAGTGAGGAACTAGCGGGGGTTACAGATACGCAGTATTTT.